This T cell receptor beta chain derives from a study of blood T cell repertoires in COVID-19. Germline V CDR1 and CDR2: SGDLS, YYNGEE. V lost 4 bases and J lost 7; bases outside the gene matches: 15. The CDR3 is 17 residues long. Measured with immunoSEQ multiplex PCR; TCRdb has only the in-frame clones, and not every one. The table lists hundreds of thousands of clones, around 87% of them singletons, with around 1.9% in the top ten. Participants had their cohort set by participant-reported clinical history. The TCR sequence derives from a man aged 35-49 years in a cohort exposed to, infected with or recovered from COVID-19 (not recorded which). The V gene is TRBV9, the J gene TRBJ2-1; 9 nucleotides match TRBD2. Input material: PBMCs or T cells enriched from blood (not recorded which). CDR3 DNA sequence: TGTGCCAGCAGCACCGGCGGGGGCGGGAGGGCCCAAAATGAGCAGTTCTTC. It yields the protein CASSTGGGGRAQNEQFF.